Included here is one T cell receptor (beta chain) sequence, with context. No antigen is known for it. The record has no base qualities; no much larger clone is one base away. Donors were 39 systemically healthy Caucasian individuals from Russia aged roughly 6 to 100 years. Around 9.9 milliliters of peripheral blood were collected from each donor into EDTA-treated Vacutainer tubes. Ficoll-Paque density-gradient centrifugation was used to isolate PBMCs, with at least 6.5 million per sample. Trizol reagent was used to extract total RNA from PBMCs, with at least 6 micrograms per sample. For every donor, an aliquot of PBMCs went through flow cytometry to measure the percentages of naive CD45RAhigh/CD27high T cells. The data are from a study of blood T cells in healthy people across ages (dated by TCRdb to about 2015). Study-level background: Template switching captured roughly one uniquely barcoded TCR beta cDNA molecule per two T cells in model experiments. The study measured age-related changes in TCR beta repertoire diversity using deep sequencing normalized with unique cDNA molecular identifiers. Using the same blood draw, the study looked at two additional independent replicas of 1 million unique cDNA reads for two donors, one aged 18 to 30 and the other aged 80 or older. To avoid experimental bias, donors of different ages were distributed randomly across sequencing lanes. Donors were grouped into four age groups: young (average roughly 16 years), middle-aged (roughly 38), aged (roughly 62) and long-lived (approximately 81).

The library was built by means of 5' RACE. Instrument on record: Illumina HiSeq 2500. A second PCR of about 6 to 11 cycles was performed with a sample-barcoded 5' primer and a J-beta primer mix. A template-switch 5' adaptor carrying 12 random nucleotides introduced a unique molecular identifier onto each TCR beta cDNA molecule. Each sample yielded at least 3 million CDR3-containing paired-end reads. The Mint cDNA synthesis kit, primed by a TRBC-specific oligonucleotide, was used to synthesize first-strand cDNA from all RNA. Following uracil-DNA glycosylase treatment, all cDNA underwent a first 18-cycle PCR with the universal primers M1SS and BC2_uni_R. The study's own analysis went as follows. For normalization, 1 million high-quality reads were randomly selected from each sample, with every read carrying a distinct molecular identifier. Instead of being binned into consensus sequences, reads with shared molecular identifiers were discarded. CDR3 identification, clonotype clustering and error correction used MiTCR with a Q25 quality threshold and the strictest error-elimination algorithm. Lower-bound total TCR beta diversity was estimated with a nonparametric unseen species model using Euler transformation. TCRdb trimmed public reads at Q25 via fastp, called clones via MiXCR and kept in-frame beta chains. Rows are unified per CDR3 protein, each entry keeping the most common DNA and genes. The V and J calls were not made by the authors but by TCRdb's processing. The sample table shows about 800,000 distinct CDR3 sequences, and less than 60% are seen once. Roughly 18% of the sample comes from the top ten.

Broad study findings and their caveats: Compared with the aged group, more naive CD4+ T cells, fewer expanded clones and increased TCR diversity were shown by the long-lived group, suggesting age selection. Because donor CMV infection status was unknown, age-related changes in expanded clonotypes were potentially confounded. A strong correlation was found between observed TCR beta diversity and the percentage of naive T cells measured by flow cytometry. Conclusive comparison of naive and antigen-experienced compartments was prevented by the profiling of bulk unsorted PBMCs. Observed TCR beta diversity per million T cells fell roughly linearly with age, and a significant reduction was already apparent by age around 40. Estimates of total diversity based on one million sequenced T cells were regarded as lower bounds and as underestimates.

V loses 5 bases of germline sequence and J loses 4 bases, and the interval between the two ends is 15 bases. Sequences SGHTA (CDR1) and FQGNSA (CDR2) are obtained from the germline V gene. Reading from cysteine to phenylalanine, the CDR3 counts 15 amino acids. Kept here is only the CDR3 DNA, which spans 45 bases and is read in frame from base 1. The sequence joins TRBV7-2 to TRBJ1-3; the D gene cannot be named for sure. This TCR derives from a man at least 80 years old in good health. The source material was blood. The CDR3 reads CASSQQPLGGNTIYF. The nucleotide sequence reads TGTGCCAGCAGCCAACAGCCCCTTGGGGGAAACACCATATATTTT.